Presented here are 32 T cell receptor beta chains from one specimen sequenced in a study of blood T cell repertoires in COVID-19. Assay used: immunoSEQ multiplex PCR; TCRdb lists only in-frame clones, some missing. In the table there are under 45,000 clones, around 83% of which are singletons. The sample comprised peripheral blood. The source of these receptors is a woman of 80 years or more with active or convalescent COVID-19.

V gene TRBV7-8 combines with J gene TRBJ1-1; D perhaps matches TRBD1 (6 bases). This CDR3 is 14 amino acids long. Deletions cut 2 bases from V and 1 base from J, with 8 bases between. Germline V gene lookup returns CDR1 SGHVS and CDR2 FQNEAQ. The CDR3 protein is CASSLSGQNTEAFF. DNA of the CDR3: TGTGCCAGCAGCTTATCGGGACAGAACACTGAAGCTTTCTTT.

This clone has only a few counts. CDR3 in amino acids: CASSPNPPGMNTEAFF. DNA for the CDR3: TGCGCCAGCAGCCCCAACCCCCCAGGGATGAACACTGAAGCTTTCTTT. The rearrangement joins TRBV5-1 to TRBJ1-1; tentatively, D is TRBD1 (5 bases). There are 16 residues in the CDR3. The germline CDR1 and CDR2 sequences are SGHRS and YFSETQ. Trimming left V 4 bases short and J 0 bases short, with 16 bases between.

V and J are TRBV19 and TRBJ2-3; TRBD2 matches at 7 bases. The germline gives CDR1 LNHDA, CDR2 SQIVND (reference sequence). Unmatched junction bases numbered 6, after V lost 7 bases and J lost 5 bases. The CDR3 totals 13 residues. This chain's CDR3 is CASNLGGIDTQYF. The CDR3 coding sequence is TGTGCCAGTAATCTGGGAGGGATAGATACGCAGTATTTT.

The CDR3 protein is CAWSGRDRSNTEAFF. Here the CDR3 DNA reads TGTGCCTGGAGTGGGAGAGACAGAAGTAACACTGAAGCTTTCTTT. The chain is built from TRBV30 and TRBJ1-1, with D tentatively TRBD1 (5 bases). Trimming took 1 base from V and 2 from J, leaving 14 bases between them. CDR1 and CDR2 from the germline V gene are GTSNPN and SVGIG (reference sequence). This CDR3 region has 15 residues. Drawing the rest from reference TRBV30 and TRBJ1-1, the complete variable domain is SQTIHQWPATLVQPVGSPLSLECTVEGTSNPNLYWYRQAAGRGLQLLFYSVGIGQISSEVPQNLSASRPQDRQFILSSKKLLLSDSGFYLCAWSGRDRSNTEAFFGQGTRLTVV.

This chain joins TRBV19 and TRBJ1-2; D not certain. CDR1 and CDR2 from the germline V gene are LNHDA and SQIVND (reference sequence). V was pared by 3 bases and J by 0 bases, with 8 bases between. This CDR3 spans 14 amino acids. The CDR3 nucleotides are TGTGCCAGTAGTATTGGTCAGTCTAACTATGGCTACACCTTC. Translation: CASSIGQSNYGYTF.

The chain employs TRBV27 and TRBJ1-3; tentative D call: TRBD1 (5 bases). V dropped 0 bases and J dropped 4 bases, with 10 bases sitting between them. The length of the CDR3 is 15 residues. The germline gives CDR1 MNHEY, CDR2 SMNVEV (reference sequence). CDR3 in amino acids: CASSLSPDSGNTIYF. The CDR3 bases are TGTGCCAGCAGTTTATCCCCCGACAGCGGAAACACCATATATTTT.

This sequence joins TRBV5-1 and TRBJ2-1; possible D gene TRBD2, 5 bases. CDR3 length: 13 amino acids. From germline, CDR1 is SGHRS and CDR2 YFSETQ. V was cut by 4 bases and J by 6 bases, with 11 bases left in between. This CDR3 reads CASSTATSNEQFF. The CDR3 nucleotides read TGCGCCAGCAGCACGGCCACTAGCAATGAGCAGTTCTTC.

This clone was recorded many times. The V and J genes are TRBV3-1 (or the pseudogene TRBV3-2) and TRBJ1-6, with D possibly matching TRBD1 (5 bases). Germline V CDR1 and CDR2: LGHDT, YNNKEL (reference sequence). The V end was cut by 2 bases, the J end by 5 bases, with 7 bases between. This CDR3 region has 14 residues. As DNA, the CDR3 is TGTGCCAGCAGCCAACAGACAGATAATTCACCCCTCCACTTT. Protein: CASSQQTDNSPLHF.

J is TRBJ1-4 and V is TRBV6-1; D is undetermined. With 2 bases removed from V and 5 bases from J, the gap between germline ends came to 12 bases. This CDR3 region has 15 residues. Germline V gene sequence: CDR1 MNHNS, CDR2 SASEGT. The CDR3 nucleotides read TGTGCCAGCAGTGAACCCTGGCAGGTGAATGAAAAACTGTTTTTT. This codes for CASSEPWQVNEKLFF.

This clone occurred a few times. The chain recombines TRBV6-2 or TRBV6-3 with TRBJ2-7; TRBD1 might be the D (6 bases). The V end lost 2 bases, the J end lost 3 bases, and 11 bases lay between the germline ends. There are 14 residues in the CDR3. Germline CDR1 reads MNHEY; CDR2 reads SVGEGT. The CDR3 spells CASSYRTEYYEQYF. The CDR3 DNA is TGTGCCAGCAGTTACAGGACAGAGTACTACGAGCAGTACTTC.

This sequence joins TRBV9 and TRBJ1-1; 7 bases are a match to TRBD1. The V and J ends lost 1 base and 5 bases, in that order; junction bases with no gene match: 5. Per germline, CDR1 SGDLS and CDR2 YYNGEE. The CDR3 contains 14 residues. CDR3 DNA sequence: TGTGCCAGCAGCGTATGGACAGGAAGTACTGAAGCTTTCTTT. As protein: CASSVWTGSTEAFF.

The chain carries TRBV10-3 and TRBJ2-7; TRBD2 matches 9 bases. CDR1 is ENHRY, CDR2 SYGVKD, per germline. Trimming at V came to 7 bases and at J to 0 bases, leaving 7 bases not matched to a gene. CDR3 length equals 15 residues. The CDR3 DNA follows: TGTGCCATCAAACTGACTAGCGGTAGCTCCTACGAGCAGTACTTC. Its translation is CAIKLTSGSSYEQYF.

The chain couples TRBV28 to TRBJ2-7; TRBD1 aligns across 8 bases. In germline, CDR1 is MDHEN, CDR2 SYDVKM. J was trimmed by 2 bases and V by 2 bases; bases with no gene match: 5. This CDR3 spans 15 amino acids. As DNA, the CDR3 is TGTGCCAGCAGTTTAGTTGGGACAGGAGCCTACGAGCAGTACTTC. This gives the protein CASSLVGTGAYEQYF.

The chain recombines TRBV3-1 (or the pseudogene TRBV3-2) with TRBJ2-1; 9 bases fit TRBD2. CDR3 length: 14 amino acids. The germline CDR1 and CDR2 sequences are LGHDT and YNNKEL (reference sequence). J was trimmed by 10 bases and V by 1 base; bases with no gene match: 5. The DNA for the CDR3 is TGTGCCAGCAGCCAAGGTAGCGGGAGCGACGAGCAGTTCTTC. Translation: CASSQGSGSDEQFF.

J is TRBJ2-3 and V is TRBV28; D call uncertain. From germline, CDR1 is MDHEN and CDR2 SYDVKM. The V gene lost 6 bases and the J gene lost 1 base, with 14 bases spanning the gap. The CDR3 is made up of 15 amino acids. As DNA, the CDR3 is TGTGCCAGCAGGCATGGAGAGTTAGGCACAGATACGCAGTATTTT. Translated, it gives CASRHGELGTDTQYF.

The CDR3: CASQTSGSYEQYF. As DNA, the CDR3 is TGTGCCAGCCAGACTAGCGGAAGTTACGAGCAGTACTTC. The chain carries TRBV3-1 (or the pseudogene TRBV3-2) and TRBJ2-7; 9 bases are shared with TRBD2. CDR3 length: 13 amino acids. V shed 8 bases, J shed 4 bases, and the junction held 6 bases outside the gene matches. Germline CDR1 LGHDT, CDR2 YNNKEL (reference sequence).

The gene calls are TRBV5-1 and TRBJ2-7; 10 bases agree with TRBD1. After removal of 2 bases from V and 2 bases from J, the junction contained 1 base not matched to a gene. The CDR3 spans 14 residues. Germline values: CDR1 SGHRS, CDR2 YFSETQ. The CDR3 loop reads CASSFDRGPYEQYF. CDR3 in DNA: TGCGCCAGCAGCTTCGACAGGGGGCCCTACGAGCAGTACTTC. Drawing the rest from reference TRBV5-1 and TRBJ2-7, the complete variable domain is KAGVTQTPRYLIKTRGQQVTLSCSPISGHRSVSWYQQTPGQGLQFLFEYFSETQRNKGNFPGRFSGRQFSNSRSEMNVSTLELGDSALYLCASSFDRGPYEQYFGPGTRLTVT.

The gene calls are TRBV7-6 and TRBJ2-1, with D maybe TRBD2 (5 bases). V shed 5 bases and J shed 7 bases, with 15 bases lying between them. CDR1 and CDR2 (germline): SGHVS, FNYEAQ. The length of the CDR3 is 14 residues. The CDR3 DNA reads TGTGCCAGCAGCCCCGGGGAAACGGGGAATGAGCAGTTCTTC. Its translation is CASSPGETGNEQFF.

This chain connects TRBV20-1 to TRBJ2-1; 8 nucleotides line up with TRBD2. The CDR3 contains 11 residues. V lost 8 bases and J lost 13; bases outside the gene matches: 10. Germline V lookup: CDR1 DFQATT, CDR2 SNEGSKA (reference sequence). CDR3 protein: CSPGAGGAQFF. The CDR3, as DNA: TGCAGTCCCGGGGCGGGAGGCGCCCAGTTCTTC.

This chain joins TRBV28 and TRBJ2-3, with 10 bases fitting TRBD1. Trimming at V came to 5 bases and at J to 1 base, leaving 6 bases not matched to a gene. This CDR3 comprises 16 residues. Germline V CDR1 and CDR2: MDHEN, SYDVKM. The CDR3: CASSPGQGVRTDTQYF. The CDR3, as DNA: TGTGCCAGCAGTCCTGGACAGGGGGTTCGCACAGATACGCAGTATTTT.

The J gene is TRBJ2-7, the V gene TRBV18; no firm D call. This CDR3 has 14 amino acids. Germline CDR1 reads KGHSH; CDR2 reads LQKENI. V was cut by 2 bases and J by 3 bases, with 11 bases left in between. For the CDR3, the DNA is TGTGCCAGCTCACCAGGCCAGGCCTTCTACGAGCAGTACTTC. It is translated as CASSPGQAFYEQYF.

V is TRBV6-2 or TRBV6-3 and J is TRBJ1-1; TRBD1 aligns across 10 bases. V trimming: 5 bases; J trimming: 6 bases; junction bases outside the gene matches: 6. CDR1 and CDR2 from the germline V gene are MNHEY and SVGEGT. The CDR3 is 14 residues long. CDR3 sequence: CASSKGQGFSEAFF. Written as DNA, the CDR3 is TGTGCCAGCAGTAAGGGACAGGGGTTCTCTGAAGCTTTCTTT.

The J gene is TRBJ1-1, the V gene TRBV30, with D perhaps TRBD1 (6 bases). The V gene lost 3 bases and the J gene lost 1 base, with 12 bases spanning the gap. This CDR3 comprises 14 residues. CDR1 is GTSNPN, CDR2 SVGIG, per germline (reference sequence). The CDR3 DNA reads as TGTGCCTGGAGGGAACAGGGTCGGAACACTGAAGCTTTCTTT. Amino acid sequence: CAWREQGRNTEAFF.

This rearrangement joins TRBV30 to TRBJ1-6, with 9 bases matching TRBD1. V lost 4 bases and J lost 9; bases outside the gene matches: 7. Germline V lookup: CDR1 GTSNPN, CDR2 SVGIG (reference sequence). CDR3 length: 14 residues. This CDR3 reads CAWNPGTGTSPLHF. The CDR3 region has the DNA TGTGCCTGGAATCCCGGGACAGGGACTTCACCCCTCCACTTT.

The gene calls are TRBV28 and TRBJ2-1; a possible D gene is TRBD2 (6 bases). The V gene's germline CDR1 is MDHEN and CDR2 SYDVKM. This CDR3 has 14 amino acids. Trimming shortened V by 6 bases and J by 4 bases, and 13 bases separated the two germline ends. CDR3 DNA sequence: TGTGCCAGCAGCCCTAGCGCTAAATACAATGAGCAGTTCTTC. It codes for CASSPSAKYNEQFF.

Here the CDR3 DNA reads TGTGCCTGGAGTGTACCGGGGTATAGCAATCAGCCCCAGCATTTT. Protein: CAWSVPGYSNQPQHF. The genes are TRBV30 and TRBJ1-5; D unclear. In germline, CDR1 is GTSNPN, CDR2 SVGIG (reference sequence). The CDR3 totals 15 residues. V gave up 0 bases and J gave up 0 bases, with 9 bases separating them.

The rearrangement joins TRBV6-5 to TRBJ1-5, with TRBD1 matching 7 bases. The J segment lost 2 bases and the V segment lost 2 bases, leaving 0 bases of the junction unmatched. Germline CDR1 MNHEY, CDR2 SVGAGI. The CDR3 consists of 14 residues. The CDR3 loop reads CASSYGQGNQPQHF. The DNA of the CDR3 is TGTGCCAGCAGTTACGGACAGGGCAATCAGCCCCAGCATTTT.

This rearrangement joins TRBV18 to TRBJ1-6; 8 positions agree with TRBD1. The CDR3 covers 14 residues. Germline lookup yields CDR1 KGHSH and CDR2 LQKENI. The V and J ends lost 6 bases and 7 bases, in that order; junction bases with no gene match: 5. The CDR3 DNA sequence: TGTGCCAGCTCGCGGACAGGGACAAATTCACCCCTCCACTTT. Protein product: CASSRTGTNSPLHF.

V usage is TRBV10-3 and J usage is TRBJ1-4, with 7 bases that match TRBD1. V lost 5 bases and J lost 0; bases outside the gene matches: 3. This CDR3 is built from 15 residues. Germline V CDR1 and CDR2: ENHRY, SYGVKD. The CDR3 spells CAISRQGSTNEKLFF. CDR3 sequence (DNA): TGTGCCATCAGTCGACAGGGCTCAACTAATGAAAAACTGTTTTTT.

The CDR3 is CASSSTGSGQSGTQYF. CDR3 in DNA: TGTGCCAGCAGCTCGACAGGGAGTGGGCAATCTGGTACGCAGTATTTT. V and J are TRBV7-3 and TRBJ2-3, with 7 bases fitting TRBD1. The CDR3 covers 16 residues. J was trimmed by 8 bases and V by 4 bases; bases with no gene match: 15. Germline V gene data show CDR1 as SGHTA and CDR2 as FQGTGA.

The chain carries TRBV7-8 and TRBJ2-6; 8 nucleotides line up with TRBD1. CDR1 is SGHVS and CDR2 is FQNEAQ in the germline V gene. Trimming at V came to 1 base and at J to 4 bases, leaving 6 bases not matched to a gene. The CDR3 length is 17 residues. The DNA for the CDR3 is TGTGCCAGCAGCTTAGACCTGACAGGGGCAGGGGCCAACGTCCTGACTTTC. It codes for CASSLDLTGAGANVLTF.

The chain couples TRBV28 to TRBJ2-1; possibly TRBD1 for D (6 bases). The germline gives CDR1 MDHEN, CDR2 SYDVKM. There are 14 residues in the CDR3. Trimming took 6 bases from V and 15 from J, leaving 24 bases between them. In DNA, the CDR3 is TGTGCCAGCAGATCTGCACCCAAACAGGGTGTACGGTTCTTC. This gives the protein CASRSAPKQGVRFF.